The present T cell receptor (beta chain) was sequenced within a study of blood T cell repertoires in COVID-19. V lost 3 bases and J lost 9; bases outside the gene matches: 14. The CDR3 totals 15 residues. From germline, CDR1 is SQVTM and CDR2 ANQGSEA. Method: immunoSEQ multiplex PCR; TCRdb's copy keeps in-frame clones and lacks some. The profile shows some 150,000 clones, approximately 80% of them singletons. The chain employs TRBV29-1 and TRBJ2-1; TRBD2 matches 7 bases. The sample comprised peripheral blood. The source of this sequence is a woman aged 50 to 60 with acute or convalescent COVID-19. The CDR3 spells CSVDGVGGDLGEQFF. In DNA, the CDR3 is TGCAGCGTTGACGGGGTGGGAGGGGATCTTGGTGAGCAGTTCTTC.